This entry lists 17 T cell receptor beta chains sequenced from one sample in a study of OX40 agonist ivuxolimab in advanced cancers. Data came from immunoSEQ multiplex PCR; TCRdb stores just in-frame clones and leaves some out. The sample has some 66,000 clones; 85% are singletons. The sequencing here drew on CD4+ or CD8+ T cells sorted from blood, taken in a trial of the OX40 agonist ivuxolimab. The receptors derive from an adult with an advanced solid tumor such as melanoma, head and neck, liver or kidney cancer.

The V call is TRBV11-1, the J call TRBJ1-2; the match to TRBD1 covers 7 bases. The germline V gene has CDR1 SGHAT and CDR2 FQDESV (reference sequence). The ends lost 6 bases at V and 5 bases at J; junction bases unmatched: 6. CDR3 length: 13 residues. In nucleotides, the CDR3 is TGTGCCAGCAGTCAGGACAGGCTGTATGGCTACACCTTC. Protein sequence: CASSQDRLYGYTF. Full variable domain (missing parts from reference TRBV11-1 and TRBJ1-2): EAEVAQSPRYKITEKSQAVAFWCDPISGHATLYWYRQILGQGPELLVQFQDESVVDDSQLPKDRFSAERLKGVDSTLKIQPAELGDSAMYLCASSQDRLYGYTFGSGTRLTVV.

The chain has TRBV7-2 and TRBJ1-2, with 10 positions matching TRBD1. The CDR3 has 14 amino acids. Germline loops: CDR1 SGHTA, CDR2 FQGNSA. J lost 7 bases, V lost 5 bases, and 7 bases had no gene match. CDR3: CASSQGTGASGYTF. The CDR3 coding sequence is TGTGCCAGCAGCCAAGGGACAGGGGCTAGTGGCTACACCTTC.

The chain uses TRBV5-1 and TRBJ2-3; perhaps TRBD1 as D (7 bases). CDR3 size: 14 residues. Germline CDR1 is SGHRS and CDR2 is YFSETQ. V lost 3 bases and J lost 4, with 12 bases in between. In DNA, the CDR3 is TGCGCCAGCAGCTCGCAGGGGGACTCAGATACGCAGTATTTT. Protein sequence: CASSSQGDSDTQYF. The whole variable domain, remainder taken from reference TRBV5-1 and TRBJ2-3, is KAGVTQTPRYLIKTRGQQVTLSCSPISGHRSVSWYQQTPGQGLQFLFEYFSETQRNKGNFPGRFSGRQFSNSRSEMNVSTLELGDSALYLCASSSQGDSDTQYFGPGTRLTVL.

The V and J genes are TRBV18 and TRBJ2-5; 7 bases align to TRBD1. Germline CDR1 and CDR2: KGHSH and LQKENI. The CDR3 sequence is 16 residues long. With 1 base clipped from V and 5 bases from J, the junction kept 10 bases outside the gene matches. CDR3 protein: CASSPQGARSGETQYF. The CDR3 bases are TGTGCCAGCTCACCACAGGGGGCGCGATCGGGGGAGACCCAGTACTTC.

The rearrangement uses TRBV25-1 and TRBJ2-5; TRBD1 agrees at 7 bases. The CDR3 has 14 residues. The J segment lost 5 bases and the V segment lost 3 bases, leaving 6 bases of the junction unmatched. Germline CDR1 reads MGHDK; CDR2 reads SYGVNS. Here the CDR3 reads CASSETFRGETQYF. CDR3 coding DNA: TGTGCCAGCAGTGAGACCTTCAGGGGGGAGACCCAGTACTTC.

The chain has TRBV6-1 and TRBJ1-1, with TRBD1 matching 11 bases. Germline CDR1 and CDR2: MNHNS and SASEGT. This CDR3 contains 14 residues. After removal of 6 bases from V and 4 bases from J, the junction contained 4 bases not matched to a gene. The CDR3 DNA sequence: TGTGCCAGCAGGACCGGACAGGGGGCCACTGAAGCTTTCTTT. Translation: CASRTGQGATEAFF.

The chain is built from TRBV6-5 and TRBJ1-6, with unresolved D. Germline CDR1 MNHEY, CDR2 SVGAGI. V dropped 6 bases and J dropped 0 bases, with 6 bases sitting between them. The CDR3 runs to 14 residues. The CDR3: CASRKSSYNSPLHF. Written as DNA, the CDR3 is TGTGCCAGCAGAAAGAGCTCCTATAATTCACCCCTCCACTTT.

The V and J genes are TRBV2 and TRBJ1-1; no clear D gene. The CDR3 runs 12 residues. The V end was cut by 4 bases, the J end by 4 bases, with 7 bases between. Germline V gene data show CDR1 as SNHLY and CDR2 as FYNNEI. CDR3: CASSGLATEAFF. Here the CDR3 DNA reads TGTGCCAGCAGTGGATTGGCCACTGAAGCTTTCTTT.

V usage is TRBV6-5 and J usage is TRBJ1-4; D ambiguous. This CDR3 is 15 amino acids long. Germline V CDR1 and CDR2: MNHEY, SVGAGI. The V end was cut by 7 bases, the J end by 12 bases, with 24 bases between. The CDR3 loop is CASTFSRLPGSQLFF. The DNA for the CDR3 is TGTGCCAGCACCTTTAGTCGGCTTCCAGGAAGCCAACTGTTTTTT.

CDR3 amino acids: CASTQTPTGGEQYF. CDR3 coding DNA: TGTGCCAGCACCCAAACCCCAACGGGGGGCGAGCAGTACTTC. The chain is built from TRBV6-6 and TRBJ2-7; TRBD2 matches at 7 bases. Germline trimming cut 7 bases from V and 6 bases from J; bases unmatched to any gene: 12. Germline CDR1 reads MNHNY; CDR2 reads SVGAGI (reference sequence). The CDR3 has 14 residues.

The J gene is TRBJ2-5, the V gene TRBV7-2; 15 nucleotides line up with TRBD2. The CDR3 has 17 amino acids. The V gene's germline CDR1 is SGHTA and CDR2 FQGNSA. V was pared by 5 bases and J by 5 bases, with 9 bases of the junction left unmatched. In nucleotides, the CDR3 is TGTGCCAGCAGCCCATCAGGGACTAGCGGGAGGACCGAGACCCAGTACTTC. Translated: CASSPSGTSGRTETQYF.

The chain links TRBV11-1 to TRBJ2-3; D unclear. CDR1 SGHAT and CDR2 FQDESV come from the germline V gene (reference sequence). With 7 bases removed from V and 2 bases from J, the gap between germline ends came to 16 bases. This CDR3 comprises 15 residues. The CDR3 reads CASTSGGVSTDTQYF. The CDR3 bases are TGTGCCAGCACTTCCGGTGGAGTGTCCACAGATACGCAGTATTTT.

This chain links TRBV6-1 with TRBJ1-2; 7 positions match TRBD1. CDR1 and CDR2 (germline): MNHNS, SASEGT. The trim removed 7 bases at V and 2 bases at J, leaving 4 bases unmatched. The CDR3 runs to 13 residues. CDR3 loop: CASTPTGNYGYTF. The CDR3 nucleotides read TGTGCCAGCACCCCGACAGGGAACTATGGCTACACCTTC.

CDR3 loop: CASQGPDEQYF. CDR3 DNA: TGTGCCTCACAAGGGCCGGACGAGCAGTACTTC. This chain connects TRBV18 to TRBJ2-7; D is uncertain. Germline CDR1 KGHSH, CDR2 LQKENI. V gave up 11 bases and J gave up 5 bases, with 13 bases separating them. This CDR3 has 11 residues.

The chain is built from TRBV28 and TRBJ2-1; possibly TRBD2 for D (6 bases). The V and J ends lost 5 bases and 6 bases respectively, with 17 bases between them. Per germline, CDR1 MDHEN and CDR2 SYDVKM. The CDR3 runs 15 residues. The CDR3 sequence: CASSGGLPTTNEQFF. The CDR3 coding sequence is TGTGCCAGCAGTGGGGGGTTACCAACCACCAATGAGCAGTTCTTC.

V usage is TRBV7-3 and J usage is TRBJ2-5, with D possibly being TRBD1 (5 bases). This CDR3 comprises 14 residues. Germline V gives CDR1 SGHTA, CDR2 FQGTGA. V lost 3 bases and J 2 bases, leaving 10 bases between the germline ends. In DNA form, the CDR3 reads TGTGCCAGCAGCTTTCAGGGTGGTCAAGAGACCCAGTACTTC. Translation gives CASSFQGGQETQYF.

CDR3 sequence reads: CASSRTGQGRVFETQYF. For the CDR3, the DNA is TGCGCCAGCAGCCGGACTGGACAGGGTCGGGTGTTCGAGACCCAGTACTTC. The J gene is TRBJ2-5, the V gene TRBV5-1, with 8 bases matching TRBD1. V lost 4 bases and J lost 5; bases outside the gene matches: 16. The CDR3 is made up of 17 amino acids. Germline CDR1 SGHRS, CDR2 YFSETQ.